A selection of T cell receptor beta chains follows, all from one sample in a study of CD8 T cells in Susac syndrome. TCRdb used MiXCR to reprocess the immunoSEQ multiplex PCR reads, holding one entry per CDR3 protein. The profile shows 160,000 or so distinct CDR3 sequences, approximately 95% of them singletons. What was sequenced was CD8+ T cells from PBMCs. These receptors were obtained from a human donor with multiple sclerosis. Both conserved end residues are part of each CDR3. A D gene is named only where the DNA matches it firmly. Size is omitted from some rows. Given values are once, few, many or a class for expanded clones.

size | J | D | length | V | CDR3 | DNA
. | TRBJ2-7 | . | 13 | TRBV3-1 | CASSQTSPYEQYF | TGTGCCAGCAGCCAAACTAGCCCCTACGAGCAGTACTTC
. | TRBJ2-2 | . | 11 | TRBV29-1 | CSVDHTGELFF | TGCAGCGTTGACCATACCGGGGAGCTGTTTTTT
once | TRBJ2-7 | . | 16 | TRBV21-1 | CASSKLRRLPSDEQYF | TGTGCCAGCAGCAAATTGAGGAGGTTGCCCTCGGACGAGCAGTACTTC
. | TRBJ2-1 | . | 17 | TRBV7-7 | CASSLRPGEEGSNEQFF | TGTGCTAGCAGCTTGCGCCCGGGGGAGGAAGGTAGCAATGAGCAGTTCTTC
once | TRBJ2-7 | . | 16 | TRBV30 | CAWSAWDLGPTYEQYF | TGTGCCTGGAGTGCCTGGGATTTGGGACCGACCTACGAGCAGTACTTC
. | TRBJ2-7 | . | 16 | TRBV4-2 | CASSQELANRDYEQYF | TGTGCCAGCAGCCAAGAACTCGCCAACCGGGACTACGAGCAGTACTTC
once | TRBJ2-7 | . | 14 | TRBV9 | CASSVEAGTYEQYF | TGTGCCAGCAGCGTAGAGGCAGGTACCTACGAGCAGTACTTC
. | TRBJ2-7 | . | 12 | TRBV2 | CASSESNYEQYF | TGTGCCAGCAGTGAAAGTAACTACGAGCAGTACTTC
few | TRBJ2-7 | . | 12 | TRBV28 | CASSRTSYEQYF | TGTGCCAGCAGTCGGACCTCCTACGAGCAGTACTTC
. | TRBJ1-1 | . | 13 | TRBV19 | CASTRRVDTEAFF | TGTGCCAGTACCAGGAGGGTCGACACTGAAGCTTTCTTT
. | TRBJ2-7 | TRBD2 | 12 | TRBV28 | CASKAGGHEQYF | TGTGCCAGCAAAGCGGGGGGGCACGAGCAGTACTTC
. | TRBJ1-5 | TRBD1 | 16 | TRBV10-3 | CAIRADTGESNQPQHF | TGTGCCATCAGGGCTGATACAGGGGAAAGCAATCAGCCCCAGCATTTT
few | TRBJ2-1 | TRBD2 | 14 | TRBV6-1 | CASSVSSGYNEQFF | TGTGCCAGCAGTGTGTCTAGCGGATACAATGAGCAGTTCTTC
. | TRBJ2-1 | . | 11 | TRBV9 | CASSQDSEQFF | TGTGCCAGCAGCCAAGACAGTGAGCAGTTCTTC
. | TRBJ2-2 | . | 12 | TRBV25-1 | CASSEGNGELFF | TGTGCCAGCAGTGAAGGGAACGGGGAGCTGTTTTTT
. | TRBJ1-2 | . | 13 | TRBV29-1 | CSVEPGVDYGYTF | TGCAGCGTTGAACCAGGGGTGGACTATGGCTACACCTTC
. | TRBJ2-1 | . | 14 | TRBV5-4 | CASSARTIYNEQFF | TGTGCCAGCAGCGCCAGGACTATTTACAATGAGCAGTTCTTC
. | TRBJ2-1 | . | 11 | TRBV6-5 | CASRTQDEQFF | TGTGCCAGCAGAACACAGGACGAGCAGTTCTTC
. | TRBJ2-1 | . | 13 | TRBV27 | CATFPGDHNEQFF | TGTGCCACCTTCCCCGGTGACCACAATGAGCAGTTCTTC
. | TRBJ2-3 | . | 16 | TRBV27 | CASSPPNGKSTDTQYF | TGTGCCAGCAGTCCCCCGAACGGGAAAAGCACAGATACGCAGTATTTT